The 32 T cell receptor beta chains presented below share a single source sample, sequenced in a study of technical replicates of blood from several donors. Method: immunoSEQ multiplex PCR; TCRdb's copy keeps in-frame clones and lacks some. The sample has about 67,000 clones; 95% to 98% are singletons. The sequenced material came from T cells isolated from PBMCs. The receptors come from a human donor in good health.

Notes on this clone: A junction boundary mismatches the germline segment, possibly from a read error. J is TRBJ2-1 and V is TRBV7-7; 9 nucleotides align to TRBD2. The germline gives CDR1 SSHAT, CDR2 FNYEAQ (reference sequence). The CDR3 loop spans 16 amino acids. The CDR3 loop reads CASSLYIAGAGNEQFF. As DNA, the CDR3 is TGTGCTAGCAGCCTTTATATAGCGGGGGCGGGTAATGAGCAGTTCTTC.

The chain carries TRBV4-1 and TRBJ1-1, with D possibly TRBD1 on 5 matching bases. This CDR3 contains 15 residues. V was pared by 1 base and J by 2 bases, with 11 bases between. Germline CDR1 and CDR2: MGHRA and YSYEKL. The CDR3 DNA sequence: TGCGCCAGCAGCCAAGTTATCGACAGAAACACTGAAGCTTTCTTT. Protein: CASSQVIDRNTEAFF.

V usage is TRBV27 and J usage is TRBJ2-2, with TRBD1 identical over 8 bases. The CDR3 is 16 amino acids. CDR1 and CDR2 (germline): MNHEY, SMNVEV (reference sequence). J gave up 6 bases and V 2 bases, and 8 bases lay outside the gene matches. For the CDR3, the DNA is TGTGCCAGCAGTTTAGGGGCAGGGGGCGCCCCCGGGGAGCTGTTTTTT. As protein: CASSLGAGGAPGELFF.

CDR3 coding DNA: TGTGCCAGCAGCCTGATGGGACAGGCCTACGAGCAGTACTTC. This gives the protein CASSLMGQAYEQYF. This chain links TRBV7-9 with TRBJ2-7; 8 nucleotides match TRBD1. V trimming: 5 bases; J trimming: 2 bases; junction bases outside the gene matches: 5. Germline assignment: CDR1 SEHNR and CDR2 FQNEAQ (reference sequence). The CDR3 runs to 14 residues.

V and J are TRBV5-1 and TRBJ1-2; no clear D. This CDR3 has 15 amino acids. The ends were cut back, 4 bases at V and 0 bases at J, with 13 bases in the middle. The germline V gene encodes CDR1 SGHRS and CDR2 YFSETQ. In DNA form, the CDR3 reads TGCGCCAGCAGCCCGCCCCAGGATGCTAACTATGGCTACACCTTC. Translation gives CASSPPQDANYGYTF.

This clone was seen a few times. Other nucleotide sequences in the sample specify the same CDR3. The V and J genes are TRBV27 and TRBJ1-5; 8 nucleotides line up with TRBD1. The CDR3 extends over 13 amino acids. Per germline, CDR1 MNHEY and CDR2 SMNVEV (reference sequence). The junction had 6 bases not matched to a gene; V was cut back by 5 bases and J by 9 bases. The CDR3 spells CASSLDRVRPQHF. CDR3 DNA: TGTGCCAGCAGTCTGGACAGGGTCCGGCCCCAGCATTTT.

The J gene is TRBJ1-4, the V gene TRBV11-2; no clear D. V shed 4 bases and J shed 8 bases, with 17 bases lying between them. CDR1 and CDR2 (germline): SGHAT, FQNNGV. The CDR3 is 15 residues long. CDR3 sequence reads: CASSSRGAGKEKLFF. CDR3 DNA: TGTGCCAGCAGCTCCCGGGGTGCGGGCAAAGAAAAACTGTTTTTT.

The CDR3 sequence is CASSLDRAGSYEQYF. CDR3 sequence (DNA): TGTGCCAGCAGTTTAGACAGGGCGGGATCCTACGAGCAGTACTTC. This chain joins TRBV28 and TRBJ2-7; D possibly corresponds to TRBD1 (7 bases). The CDR3 runs to 15 residues. With 2 bases removed from V and 1 base from J, the gap between germline ends came to 12 bases. The germline V gene has CDR1 MDHEN and CDR2 SYDVKM.

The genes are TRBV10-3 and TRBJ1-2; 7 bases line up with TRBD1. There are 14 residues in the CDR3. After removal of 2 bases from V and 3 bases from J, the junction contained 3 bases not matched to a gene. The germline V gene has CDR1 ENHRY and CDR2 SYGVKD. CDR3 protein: CAISEGQAYYGYTF. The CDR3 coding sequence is TGTGCCATCAGTGAGGGACAGGCCTACTATGGCTACACCTTC.

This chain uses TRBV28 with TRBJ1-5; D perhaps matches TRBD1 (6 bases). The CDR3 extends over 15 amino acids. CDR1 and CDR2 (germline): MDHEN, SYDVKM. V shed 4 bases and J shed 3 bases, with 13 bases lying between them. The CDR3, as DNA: TGTGCCAGCAGTTCGGTGGGGGGGGCCAATCAGCCCCAGCATTTT. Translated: CASSSVGGANQPQHF. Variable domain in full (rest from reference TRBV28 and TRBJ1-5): DVKVTQSSRYLVKRTGEKVFLECVQDMDHENMFWYRQDPGLGLRLIYFSYDVKMKEKGDIPEGYSVSREKKERFSLILESASTNQTSMYLCASSSVGGANQPQHFGDGTRLSIL.

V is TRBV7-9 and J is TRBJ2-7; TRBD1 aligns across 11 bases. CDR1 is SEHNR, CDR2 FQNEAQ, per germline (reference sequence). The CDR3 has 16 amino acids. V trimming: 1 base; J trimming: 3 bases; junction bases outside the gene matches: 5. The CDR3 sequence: CASSLDGQGAHYEQYF. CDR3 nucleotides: TGTGCCAGCAGCTTAGACGGACAGGGGGCTCACTACGAGCAGTACTTC.

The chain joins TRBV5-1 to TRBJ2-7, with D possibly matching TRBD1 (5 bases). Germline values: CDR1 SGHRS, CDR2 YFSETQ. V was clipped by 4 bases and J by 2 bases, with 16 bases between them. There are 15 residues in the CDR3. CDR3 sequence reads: CASSTDSRIAYEQYF. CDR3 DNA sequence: TGCGCCAGCAGCACCGACAGTCGGATAGCCTACGAGCAGTACTTC.

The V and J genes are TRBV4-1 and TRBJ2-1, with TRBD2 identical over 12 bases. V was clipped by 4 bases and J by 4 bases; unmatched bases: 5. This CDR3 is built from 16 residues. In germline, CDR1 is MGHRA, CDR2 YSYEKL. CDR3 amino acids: CASSRRTSGVYNEQFF. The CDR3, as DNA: TGCGCCAGCAGCCGCCGGACTAGCGGGGTTTACAATGAGCAGTTCTTC.

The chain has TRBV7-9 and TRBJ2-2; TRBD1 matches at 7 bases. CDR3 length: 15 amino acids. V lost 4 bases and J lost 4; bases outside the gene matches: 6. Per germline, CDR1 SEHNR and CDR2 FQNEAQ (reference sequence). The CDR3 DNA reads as TGTGCCAGCAGCTCGCCGGGACAGCGCACCGGGGAGCTGTTTTTT. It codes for CASSSPGQRTGELFF. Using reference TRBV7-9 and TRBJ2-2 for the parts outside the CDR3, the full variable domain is DTGVSQNPRHKITKRGQNVTFRCDPISEHNRLYWYRQTLGQGPEFLTYFQNEAQLEKSRLLSDRFSAERPKGSFSTLEIQRTEQGDSAMYLCASSSPGQRTGELFFGEGSRLTVL.

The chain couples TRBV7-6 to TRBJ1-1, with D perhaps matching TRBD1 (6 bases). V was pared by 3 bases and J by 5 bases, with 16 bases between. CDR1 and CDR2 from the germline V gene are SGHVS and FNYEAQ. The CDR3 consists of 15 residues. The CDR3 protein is CASSLRDAGATEAFF. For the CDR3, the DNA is TGTGCCAGCAGCTTGAGGGACGCAGGGGCGACTGAAGCTTTCTTT.

In DNA, the CDR3 is TGTGCCAGCAGGACGGGGGGGGACCCAAATCAGCCCCAGCATTTT. Residues: CASRTGGDPNQPQHF. The chain joins TRBV27 to TRBJ1-5, with D possibly matching TRBD1 (5 bases). The CDR3 totals 15 residues. The ends were cut back, 6 bases at V and 4 bases at J, with 16 bases in the middle. In germline, CDR1 is MNHEY, CDR2 SMNVEV (reference sequence).

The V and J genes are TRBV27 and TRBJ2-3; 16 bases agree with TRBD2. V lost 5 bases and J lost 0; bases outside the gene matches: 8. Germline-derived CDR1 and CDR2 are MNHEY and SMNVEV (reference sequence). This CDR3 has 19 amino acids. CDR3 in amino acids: CASSLGLAGGYSSTDTQYF. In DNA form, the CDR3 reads TGTGCCAGCAGTCTGGGACTAGCGGGGGGGTATAGTAGCACAGATACGCAGTATTTT.

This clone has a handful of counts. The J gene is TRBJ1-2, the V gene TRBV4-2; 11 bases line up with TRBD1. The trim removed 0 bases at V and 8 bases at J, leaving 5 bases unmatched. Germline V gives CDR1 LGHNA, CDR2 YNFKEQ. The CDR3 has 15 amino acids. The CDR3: CASSQDGQGASGYTF. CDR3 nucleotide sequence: TGTGCCAGCAGCCAAGACGGACAGGGGGCGTCCGGCTACACCTTC.

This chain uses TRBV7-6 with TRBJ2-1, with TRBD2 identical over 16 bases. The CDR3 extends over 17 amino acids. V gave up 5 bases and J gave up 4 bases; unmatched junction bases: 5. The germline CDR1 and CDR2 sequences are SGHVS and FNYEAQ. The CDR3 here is CASSPGLAGGPYNEQFF. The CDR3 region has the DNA TGTGCCAGCAGCCCGGGACTAGCGGGAGGGCCGTACAATGAGCAGTTCTTC.

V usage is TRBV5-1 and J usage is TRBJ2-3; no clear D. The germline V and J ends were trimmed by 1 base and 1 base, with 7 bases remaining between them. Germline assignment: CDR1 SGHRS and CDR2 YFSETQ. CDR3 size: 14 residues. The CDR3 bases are TGCGCCAGCAGCTTGTTAATTCGCACAGATACGCAGTATTTT. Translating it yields CASSLLIRTDTQYF.

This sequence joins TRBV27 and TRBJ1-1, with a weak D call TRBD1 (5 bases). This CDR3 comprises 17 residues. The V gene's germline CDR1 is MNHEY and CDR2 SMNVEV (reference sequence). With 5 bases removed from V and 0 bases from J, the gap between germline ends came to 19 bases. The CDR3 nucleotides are TGTGCCAGCAGTACACGGACAACCCGTTCCATGAACACTGAAGCTTTCTTT. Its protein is CASSTRTTRSMNTEAFF.

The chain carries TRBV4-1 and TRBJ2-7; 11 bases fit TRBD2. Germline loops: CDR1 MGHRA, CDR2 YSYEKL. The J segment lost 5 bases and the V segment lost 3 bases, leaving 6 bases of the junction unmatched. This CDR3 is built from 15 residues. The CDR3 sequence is CASSHGSGGANEQYF. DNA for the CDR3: TGCGCCAGCAGCCACGGTAGCGGGGGGGCCAACGAGCAGTACTTC.

CDR3 sequence: CASAGVRAGANVLTF. The CDR3, as DNA: TGTGCCAGCGCAGGGGTTCGGGCTGGGGCCAACGTCCTGACTTTC. The gene calls are TRBV11-2 and TRBJ2-6; tentatively, D is TRBD1 (6 bases). Trimming stripped 8 bases from V and 2 bases from J, with 13 bases between. The germline V gene encodes CDR1 SGHAT and CDR2 FQNNGV. The CDR3 runs to 15 residues.

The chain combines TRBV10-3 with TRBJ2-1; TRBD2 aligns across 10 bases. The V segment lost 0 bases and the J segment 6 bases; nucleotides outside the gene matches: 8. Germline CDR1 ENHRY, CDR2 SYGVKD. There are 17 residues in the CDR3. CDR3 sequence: CAISESRSGRPRNEQFF. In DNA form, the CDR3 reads TGTGCCATCAGTGAGTCACGTAGCGGGAGGCCCCGCAATGAGCAGTTCTTC.

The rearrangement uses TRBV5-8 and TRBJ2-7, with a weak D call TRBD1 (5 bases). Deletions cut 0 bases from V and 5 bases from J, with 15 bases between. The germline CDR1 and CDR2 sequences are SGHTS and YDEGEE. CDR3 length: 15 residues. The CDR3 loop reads CASSLGVRDGDEQYF. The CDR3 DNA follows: TGTGCCAGCAGCTTGGGGGTCAGGGATGGCGACGAGCAGTACTTC.

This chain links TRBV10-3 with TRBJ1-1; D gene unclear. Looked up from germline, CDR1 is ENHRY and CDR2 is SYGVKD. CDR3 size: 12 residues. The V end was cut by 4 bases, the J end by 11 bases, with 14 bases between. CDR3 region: CAISAPAREAFF. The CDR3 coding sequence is TGTGCCATCAGTGCTCCGGCTCGGGAGGCTTTCTTT.

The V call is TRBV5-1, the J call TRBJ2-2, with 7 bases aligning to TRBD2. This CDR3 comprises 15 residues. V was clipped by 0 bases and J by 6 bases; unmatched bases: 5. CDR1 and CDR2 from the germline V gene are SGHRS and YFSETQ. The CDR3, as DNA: TGCGCCAGCAGCTTGGAATTTGGGGGGGCCGGGGAGCTGTTTTTT. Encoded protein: CASSLEFGGAGELFF.

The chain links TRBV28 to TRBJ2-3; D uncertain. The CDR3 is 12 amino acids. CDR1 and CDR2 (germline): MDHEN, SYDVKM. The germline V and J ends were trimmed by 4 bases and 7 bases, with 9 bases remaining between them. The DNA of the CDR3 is TGTGCCAGCAGTTCCCAGGTCCATACGCAGTATTTT. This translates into CASSSQVHTQYF. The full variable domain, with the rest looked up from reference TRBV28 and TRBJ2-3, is DVKVTQSSRYLVKRTGEKVFLECVQDMDHENMFWYRQDPGLGLRLIYFSYDVKMKEKGDIPEGYSVSREKKERFSLILESASTNQTSMYLCASSSQVHTQYFGPGTRLTVL.

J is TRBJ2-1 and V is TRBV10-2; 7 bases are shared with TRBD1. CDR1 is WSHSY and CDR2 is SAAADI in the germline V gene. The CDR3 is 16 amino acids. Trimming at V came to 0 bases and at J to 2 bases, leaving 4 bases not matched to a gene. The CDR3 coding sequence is TGCGCCAGCAGTGAGTCGAGTCAGGGGGCCTACAATGAGCAGTTCTTC. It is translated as CASSESSQGAYNEQFF.

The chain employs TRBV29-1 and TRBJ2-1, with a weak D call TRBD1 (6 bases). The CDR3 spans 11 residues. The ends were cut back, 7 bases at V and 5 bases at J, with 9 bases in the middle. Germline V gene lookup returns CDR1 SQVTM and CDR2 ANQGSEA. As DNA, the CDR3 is TGCAGCGGTCGGGACAACAATGAGCAGTTCTTC. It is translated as CSGRDNNEQFF.

As DNA, the CDR3 is TGTGCCAGCAGTGAATTGAGCGGAGACACTGAAGCTTTCTTT. This codes for CASSELSGDTEAFF. This chain uses TRBV2 with TRBJ1-1; D ambiguous. The V gene lost 2 bases and the J gene lost 3 bases, with 10 bases spanning the gap. The germline gives CDR1 SNHLY, CDR2 FYNNEI. This CDR3 is built from 14 residues. Full variable domain (missing parts from reference TRBV2 and TRBJ1-1): EPEVTQTPSHQVTQMGQEVILRCVPISNHLYFYWYRQILGQKVEFLVSFYNNEISEKSEIFDDQFSVERPDGSNFTLKIRSTKLEDSAMYFCASSELSGDTEAFFGQGTRLTVV.

DNA for the CDR3: TGTGCCAGCAGCGCCGGGGGGATTTCACCCCTCCACTTT. This codes for CASSAGGISPLHF. This chain links TRBV19 with TRBJ1-6; D is perhaps TRBD1 (5 bases). The germline gives CDR1 LNHDA, CDR2 SQIVND (reference sequence). The V end lost 9 bases, the J end lost 9 bases, and 15 bases lay between the germline ends. The CDR3 has 13 residues. Complete variable domain (other parts from reference TRBV19 and TRBJ1-6): DGGITQSPKYLFRKEGQNVTLSCEQNLNHDAMYWYRQDPGQGLRLIYYSQIVNDFQKGDIAEGYSVSREKKESFPLTVTSAQKNPTAFYLCASSAGGISPLHFGNGTRLTVT.